This T cell receptor beta chain came from a study of T-cell memory formation after mild COVID-19. TCRdb used MiXCR to reprocess the 5' RACE reads, holding one entry per CDR3 protein. The table includes hundreds of thousands of distinct CDR3 sequences, around 27% detected once. This clonotype was counted once. The length of the CDR3 is 16 residues. V lost 3 bases to trimming and J lost 2 bases; unmatched junction nucleotides: 4. The TCR comes from an adult woman who had mild COVID-19 (a few samples of this study predate the infection). Cell type and time point are not known. The source material was PBMCs or a T cell subset sorted from them (not recorded which). The chain is built from TRBV12-3 or TRBV12-4 and TRBJ2-3, with TRBD2 matching 11 bases. The CDR3 DNA reads as TGTGCCAGCAGTTTCAGACTAGCGGGAATCACAGATACGCAGTATTTT. It translates to CASSFRLAGITDTQYF.